This T cell receptor (beta chain) is from a study of OX40 agonist ivuxolimab in advanced cancers. Study-level points and caveats: Some patients who did not respond also had low normalized T-cell clonal expansion. Mean expanded clone counts were higher in CD8+ than CD4+ T cells.

Libraries were prepared by immunoSEQ multiplex PCR; TCRdb keeps only in-frame clonotypes and omits some of them. The sample yields over 75,000 clones, under 95% seen once. Trimming stripped 4 bases from V and 7 bases from J, with 14 bases between. Per the germline V gene, CDR1 is LGHNA and CDR2 is YSLEER. This CDR3 spans 14 amino acids. A note on this clone: What it recognizes is unknown.

Peripheral blood came from all dose cohorts at three timepoints. This rearrangement joins TRBV4-3 to TRBJ1-5; a possible D gene is TRBD1 (5 bases). The starting material was CD4+ or CD8+ T cells sorted from blood, obtained in a trial of the OX40 agonist ivuxolimab. The clonotype was recovered from an adult with an advanced solid tumor such as melanoma, head and neck, liver or kidney cancer. CDR3 residues: CASSPGLGEQPQHF. Written as DNA, the CDR3 is TGCGCCAGCAGCCCGGGTCTGGGGGAGCAGCCCCAGCATTTT.